These 30 T cell receptor beta chains share one sample of origin, sequenced in a study of shared clonotypes between healthy human individuals. Here immunoSEQ multiplex PCR was the method, and the copy in TCRdb shows in-frame clones only, minus some. Among roughly 300,000 clones listed, less than 75% were seen once. The sample consisted of memory CD4+ T cells sorted from blood. Sample subset: CD45RA-negative fraction. All receptors come from a man under 40 in good health.

The chain links TRBV7-6 to TRBJ2-7, with no clear D. This CDR3 region has 14 residues. Looked up from germline, CDR1 is SGHVS and CDR2 is FNYEAQ. Trimming stripped 2 bases from V and 1 base from J, with 9 bases between. The CDR3 spells CASSLSSRSYEQYF. In DNA form, the CDR3 reads TGTGCCAGCAGCTTAAGTTCCCGGTCCTACGAGCAGTACTTC. Full variable domain (rest looked up from reference TRBV7-6 and TRBJ2-7): GAGVSQSPRYKVTKRGQDVALRCDPISGHVSLYWYRQALGQGPEFLTYFNYEAQQDKSGLPNDRFSAERPEGSISTLTIQRTEQRDSAMYRCASSLSSRSYEQYFGPGTRLTVT.

The chain uses TRBV5-6 and TRBJ2-3; no firm D call. This CDR3 is 16 amino acids long. Trimming shortened V by 2 bases and J by 4 bases, and 17 bases separated the two germline ends. Looked up from germline, CDR1 is SGHDT and CDR2 is YYEEEE. The CDR3: CASSFDVRSIPDTQYF. The DNA of the CDR3 is TGTGCCAGCAGCTTTGACGTCCGATCAATCCCAGATACGCAGTATTTT.

The J gene is TRBJ2-7, the V gene TRBV2, with TRBD1 identical over 8 bases. Trimming took 7 bases from V and 5 from J; bases not matched to a gene: 4. CDR3 length: 12 amino acids. Germline V gene sequence: CDR1 SNHLY, CDR2 FYNNEI. CDR3 sequence: CASNRQGNEQYF. The CDR3 DNA is TGTGCCAGCAATCGACAGGGGAACGAGCAGTACTTC.

This clone appeared many times. The chain recombines TRBV5-8 with TRBJ1-4; D remains ambiguous. Trimming cost V 1 base and J 4 bases, with 11 bases left between them. Germline V gene lookup returns CDR1 SGHTS and CDR2 YDEGEE. This CDR3 spans 15 amino acids. The CDR3 protein is CASSLHLGYNEKLFF. CDR3 sequence (DNA): TGTGCCAGCAGCTTGCATCTGGGGTATAATGAAAAACTGTTTTTT. The entire variable domain, with the rest obtained from reference TRBV5-8 and TRBJ1-4, is as follows: EAGVTQSPTHLIKTRGQQATLRCSPISGHTSVYWYQQALGLGLQFLLWYDEGEERNRGNFPPRFSGRQFPNYSSELNVNALELEDSALYLCASSLHLGYNEKLFFGSGTQLSVL.

This chain joins TRBV29-1 and TRBJ2-1; 7 nucleotides align to TRBD2. The germline V gene encodes CDR1 SQVTM and CDR2 ANQGSEA. The CDR3 has 16 amino acids. Trimming at V came to 0 bases and at J to 3 bases, leaving 8 bases not matched to a gene. The CDR3 loop is CSVEDVPSGDYNEQFF. CDR3 coding DNA: TGCAGCGTTGAAGATGTCCCTAGCGGAGACTACAATGAGCAGTTCTTC.

J is TRBJ2-4 and V is TRBV5-6; D might be TRBD1 (6 bases). The CDR3 totals 15 residues. V was clipped by 4 bases and J by 3 bases, with 14 bases between them. Per germline, CDR1 SGHDT and CDR2 YYEEEE. The CDR3 region is CASSVVQGVKNIQYF. DNA for the CDR3: TGTGCCAGCAGCGTAGTACAGGGTGTCAAAAACATTCAGTACTTC.

This clone was seen a single time. The chain is built from TRBV5-6 and TRBJ2-1; 8 nucleotides match TRBD1. The CDR3 is 15 amino acids. Germline CDR1 reads SGHDT; CDR2 reads YYEEEE. Trimming at V came to 4 bases and at J to 2 bases, leaving 5 bases not matched to a gene. CDR3 bases: TGTGCCAGCAGCCGACAGGGGACAGCCTACAATGAGCAGTTCTTC. It specifies CASSRQGTAYNEQFF.

This clone was detected only once. This chain joins TRBV10-1 and TRBJ2-3; 11 positions agree with TRBD1. Per the germline V gene, CDR1 is WNHNN and CDR2 is SYGVQD (reference sequence). V gave up 8 bases and J gave up 5 bases; unmatched junction bases: 6. This CDR3 is 14 amino acids long. CDR3 in DNA: TGCGCCAGCGGGACAGGGGGTGCTTTAGATACGCAGTATTTT. It encodes CASGTGGALDTQYF.

The chain combines TRBV30 with TRBJ2-1, with 15 bases fitting TRBD2. This CDR3 region has 15 residues. Germline values: CDR1 GTSNPN, CDR2 SVGIG (reference sequence). V lost 3 bases and J lost 6; bases outside the gene matches: 3. CDR3 protein: CAWSAGLAGGNEQFF. CDR3 DNA: TGTGCCTGGAGCGCGGGACTAGCGGGAGGCAATGAGCAGTTCTTC.

In this sample, this clone turned up a few times. This chain links TRBV5-4 with TRBJ1-3; tentative D call: TRBD1 (5 bases). This CDR3 is built from 14 residues. V shed 7 bases and J shed 2 bases, with 13 bases lying between them. Germline values: CDR1 SGHNT, CDR2 YYREEE (reference sequence). In DNA form, the CDR3 reads TGTGCCAGCTGGGACTGGGGCCCTGGAAACACCATATATTTT. Amino acids: CASWDWGPGNTIYF.

The chain uses TRBV5-4 and TRBJ2-2, with 9 bases fitting TRBD2. The V gene end was trimmed by 5 bases and the J gene end by 4 bases; junction bases not matched to a gene: 9. Germline V lookup: CDR1 SGHNT, CDR2 YYREEE (reference sequence). The CDR3 is 16 residues long. CDR3 sequence: CASSTLAGPLTGELFF. The CDR3, as DNA: TGTGCCAGCAGTACTCTAGCGGGACCTCTCACCGGGGAGCTGTTTTTT.

The rearrangement joins TRBV30 to TRBJ2-1, with 11 bases matching TRBD2. V was pared by 1 base and J by 5 bases, with 4 bases of the junction left unmatched. Germline V gene lookup returns CDR1 GTSNPN and CDR2 SVGIG (reference sequence). The CDR3 totals 15 residues. This CDR3 is CAWSEGLAGHNEQFF. CDR3 DNA: TGTGCCTGGAGTGAAGGACTAGCGGGCCACAATGAGCAGTTCTTC.

The gene calls are TRBV20-1 and TRBJ2-1, with unresolved D. The CDR3 is 11 amino acids. V dropped 4 bases and J dropped 9 bases, with 10 bases sitting between them. Germline V gene sequence: CDR1 DFQATT, CDR2 SNEGSKA (reference sequence). CDR3 nucleotides: TGCAGTGCTACCCCTATTAGTGAGCAGTTCTTC. Encoded protein: CSATPISEQFF.

DNA for the CDR3: TGTGCCAGCAGCTTAAACAGCCTCGCGAACACCGGGGAGCTGTTTTTT. Protein: CASSLNSLANTGELFF. The chain uses TRBV7-6 and TRBJ2-2; no clear D. Looked up from germline, CDR1 is SGHVS and CDR2 is FNYEAQ. The V gene lost 2 bases and the J gene lost 0 bases, with 10 bases spanning the gap. The CDR3 sequence is 16 residues long.

V is TRBV27 and J is TRBJ2-1, with D possibly matching TRBD1 (6 bases). Between the trimmed V and J ends, which lost 4 bases and 4 bases, there was a span of 8 bases. The CDR3 totals 13 residues. Germline V gene lookup returns CDR1 MNHEY and CDR2 SMNVEV (reference sequence). CDR3 amino acids: CASSSQGYNEQFF. CDR3 coding DNA: TGTGCCAGCAGTTCCCAGGGGTACAATGAGCAGTTCTTC.

There are a few counts of this clone. The V and J genes are TRBV5-1 and TRBJ2-1; 14 bases line up with TRBD2. The CDR3 sequence is 16 residues long. Germline CDR1 reads SGHRS; CDR2 reads YFSETQ. The junction had 6 bases not matched to a gene; V was cut back by 0 bases and J by 10 bases. This CDR3 is CASSLAGTSGGREQFF. Here the CDR3 DNA reads TGCGCCAGCAGCTTGGCCGGGACTAGCGGGGGCAGGGAGCAGTTCTTC. The variable domain in full, completed from reference TRBV5-1 and TRBJ2-1, reads KAGVTQTPRYLIKTRGQQVTLSCSPISGHRSVSWYQQTPGQGLQFLFEYFSETQRNKGNFPGRFSGRQFSNSRSEMNVSTLELGDSALYLCASSLAGTSGGREQFFGPGTRLTVL.

The chain recombines TRBV9 with TRBJ2-1, with 10 bases aligning to TRBD2. Germline V lookup: CDR1 SGDLS, CDR2 YYNGEE. The length of the CDR3 is 15 residues. V shed 6 bases and J 5 bases; nucleotides not matched to a gene: 8. CDR3 loop: CASNRAGGTHNEQFF. The CDR3, as DNA: TGTGCCAGCAATAGAGCGGGAGGGACTCACAATGAGCAGTTCTTC.

This chain uses TRBV11-3 with TRBJ2-1; possibly TRBD1 for D (6 bases). Germline assignment: CDR1 SGHNT and CDR2 YENEEA. The CDR3 has 15 amino acids. Trimming removed 5 bases at V and 1 base at J, with 12 bases between. Written as DNA, the CDR3 is TGTGCCAGCAGCCCATCAGGGGAATCCTACAATGAGCAGTTCTTC. Its translation: CASSPSGESYNEQFF.

This clone appeared a few times. J is TRBJ2-7 and V is TRBV29-1; D remains unclear. The V gene's germline CDR1 is SQVTM and CDR2 ANQGSEA. The CDR3 consists of 11 residues. The V end was cut by 4 bases, the J end by 9 bases, with 13 bases between. The CDR3 bases are TGCAGCGTTGGGAAGGGCCGAGGGCAGTACTTC. It encodes CSVGKGRGQYF.

In this sample, this clone turned up a few times. This rearrangement joins TRBV14 to TRBJ2-7; unclear D gene. The CDR3 consists of 16 residues. Germline V gene sequence: CDR1 SGHDN, CDR2 FVKESK. Deletions cut 3 bases from V and 1 base from J, with 16 bases between. CDR3 nucleotides: TGTGCCAGCAGCCACCGTCCGGGTTTTATGTCCTACGAGCAGTACTTC. Translating gives CASSHRPGFMSYEQYF.

V and J are TRBV4-1 and TRBJ2-7; D gene ambiguous. The V gene's germline CDR1 is MGHRA and CDR2 YSYEKL. Trimming removed 3 bases at V and 0 bases at J, with 6 bases between. The CDR3 consists of 13 residues. CDR3: CASSHSTSYEQYF. CDR3 sequence (DNA): TGCGCCAGCAGCCATTCAACCTCCTACGAGCAGTACTTC.

J is TRBJ2-2 and V is TRBV7-9, with 7 bases aligning to TRBD1. This CDR3 comprises 15 residues. The germline CDR1 and CDR2 sequences are SEHNR and FQNEAQ (reference sequence). Losses at the gene ends were 5 bases for V and 7 bases for J; bases not matched to a gene: 10. CDR3 DNA sequence: TGTGCCAGCAGCGCCCCGACAGGGATCGGCGGGGAGCTGTTTTTT. Translation: CASSAPTGIGGELFF.

This clone was found many times. The chain couples TRBV5-6 to TRBJ1-1, with D perhaps matching TRBD1 (6 bases). The V end was cut by 1 base, the J end by 1 base, with 11 bases between. Germline V lookup: CDR1 SGHDT, CDR2 YYEEEE. The CDR3 extends over 15 amino acids. CDR3 DNA sequence: TGTGCCAGCAGCTTGTCCTACAGGGAGAACACTGAAGCTTTCTTT. The encoded protein is CASSLSYRENTEAFF.

Turning to this clone: Other nucleotide sequences in the sample specify the same CDR3. The V and J genes are TRBV6-5 and TRBJ2-7, with TRBD1 identical over 8 bases. The trim removed 4 bases at V and 2 bases at J, leaving 4 bases unmatched. CDR3 length equals 14 residues. Germline V gene data show CDR1 as MNHEY and CDR2 as SVGAGI. The CDR3 DNA follows: TGTGCCAGCAGTTCCGACAGGGGAGCCTACGAGCAGTACTTC. Residues: CASSSDRGAYEQYF.

In this sample, this clone turned up once. This chain joins TRBV2 and TRBJ1-1; TRBD1 aligns across 8 bases. The V gene end was trimmed by 5 bases and the J gene end by 9 bases; junction bases not matched to a gene: 8. CDR3 length: 13 residues. CDR1 is SNHLY and CDR2 is FYNNEI in the germline V gene. The CDR3 region has the DNA TGTGCCAGCAGTCCGGGGACAGGTTCGAAAGCTTTCTTT. The encoded protein is CASSPGTGSKAFF.

This clone was recorded at least ten times. As DNA, the CDR3 is TGTGCCAGCAGCCAGAATAGCGGGAGCTCCTACAATGAGCAGTTCTTC. Translated: CASSQNSGSSYNEQFF. This sequence joins TRBV7-2 and TRBJ2-1; TRBD2 matches at 9 bases. Germline V gives CDR1 SGHTA, CDR2 FQGNSA. The V gene end was trimmed by 5 bases and the J gene end by 0 bases; junction bases not matched to a gene: 5. This CDR3 is built from 16 residues.

This rearrangement joins TRBV28 to TRBJ2-6; TRBD1 matches 10 bases. The length of the CDR3 is 19 residues. The V gene's germline CDR1 is MDHEN and CDR2 SYDVKM. V shed 5 bases, J shed 0 bases, and the junction held 10 bases outside the gene matches. In DNA, the CDR3 is TGTGCCAGCAGTATCCGGGACAGGGGTATTCACTCTGGGGCCAACGTCCTGACTTTC. Its translation is CASSIRDRGIHSGANVLTF.

This clone was observed a handful of times. The chain is built from TRBV6-5 and TRBJ2-1; maybe TRBD2 (5 bases). Trimming stripped 5 bases from V and 4 bases from J, with 15 bases between. Germline CDR1 MNHEY, CDR2 SVGAGI. This CDR3 is 15 amino acids long. Here the CDR3 reads CASSVGDPKYNEQFF. CDR3 nucleotides: TGTGCCAGCAGTGTGGGAGACCCAAAATACAATGAGCAGTTCTTC.

This chain links TRBV10-3 with TRBJ2-5; TRBD2 is a possible D gene (6 bases). V lost 3 bases and J lost 4, with 15 bases in between. The CDR3 is made up of 15 amino acids. Germline V gives CDR1 ENHRY, CDR2 SYGVKD. CDR3 residues: CAISDYGTFGETQYF. As DNA, the CDR3 is TGTGCCATCAGTGATTACGGGACTTTTGGAGAGACCCAGTACTTC.

Turning to this clone: This may arise from a read error, as a much more abundant clone is one base away. The chain employs TRBV5-4 and TRBJ2-2; D not resolved. With 3 bases removed from V and 2 bases from J, the gap between germline ends came to 2 bases. There are 12 residues in the CDR3. The germline V gene has CDR1 SGHNT and CDR2 YYREEE (reference sequence). In DNA, the CDR3 is TGTGCCAGCAGCTACAACACCGGGGAGCTGTTTTTT. Translated, it gives CASSYNTGELFF.